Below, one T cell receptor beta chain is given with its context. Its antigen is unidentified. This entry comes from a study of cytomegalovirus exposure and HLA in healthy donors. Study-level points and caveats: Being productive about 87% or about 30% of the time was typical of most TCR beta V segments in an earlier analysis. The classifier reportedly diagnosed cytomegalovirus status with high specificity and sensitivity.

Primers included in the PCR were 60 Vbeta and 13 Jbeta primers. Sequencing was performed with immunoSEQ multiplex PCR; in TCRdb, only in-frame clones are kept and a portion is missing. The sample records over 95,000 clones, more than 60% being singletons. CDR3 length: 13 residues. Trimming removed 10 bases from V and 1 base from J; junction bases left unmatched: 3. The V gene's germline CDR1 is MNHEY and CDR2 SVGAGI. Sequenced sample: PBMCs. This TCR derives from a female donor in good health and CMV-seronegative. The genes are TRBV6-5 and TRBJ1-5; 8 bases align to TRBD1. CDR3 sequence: CATRQGSNQPQHF. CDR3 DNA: TGTGCCACCCGACAGGGGAGCAATCAGCCCCAGCATTTT.